This T cell receptor (beta chain) came from a study of cytomegalovirus exposure and HLA in healthy donors. For the study at large: Within the Caucasian-associated ancestry cluster were around 81% of the roughly 360 genotyped donors. Study results and caveats: A later analysis reportedly found that, within productive TCRs, an Asian-associated ancestry cluster had fewer N-insertions than the mean observed across the approximately 600 donors.

On this clone itself: Its antigen is currently unknown.

Samples came from healthy bone marrow donors. Primers: 60 Vbeta forward and 13 Jbeta reverse. TCRdb's copy holds only in-frame clones and misses some; the assay was immunoSEQ multiplex PCR. The data hold about 160,000 clones, with over 65% observed a single time. Germline loops: CDR1 SNHLY, CDR2 FYNNEI. Losses at the gene ends were 2 bases for V and 0 bases for J; bases not matched to a gene: 2. CDR3 length: 16 residues. What was sequenced was PBMCs. The chain recombines TRBV2 with TRBJ2-1; 9 nucleotides line up with TRBD2. This clonotype was obtained from a woman in her 40s in good health and CMV-seronegative. The CDR3 DNA reads as TGTGCCAGCAGTGAACTAGCGGGAAGCTCCTACAATGAGCAGTTCTTC. This sequence encodes CASSELAGSSYNEQFF.